One and the same sample provided the 10 T cell receptor beta chains below, sequenced in a study of T cells expressing NK-cell markers. TCRdb re-called the 5' RACE reads, yielding one record per CDR3 amino acid sequence without DNA. This listing includes a few hundred thousand distinct CDR3 sequences. Sequences were obtained from blood T cells: a sorted CD56 or NKG2C T cell subset, CD4+ or CD8+ T cells, or bulk PBMC T cells (not recorded which). These receptors came from a man younger than 30 in good health.

The chain's CDR3 is CASSPFTSGSLGELFF. The chain combines TRBV18 with TRBJ2-2; TCRdb selects TRBD2, and the lack of DNA leaves this call unchecked. The CDR3 loop spans 16 amino acids. The germline V gene encodes CDR1 KGHSH and CDR2 LQKENI.

CDR3 in amino acids: CSVGGPGPNEQFF. The V call is TRBV29-1, the J call TRBJ2-1; with no DNA, the TCRdb D assignment of TRBD2 cannot be verified. The CDR3 runs to 13 residues. CDR1 SQVTM and CDR2 ANQGSEA come from the germline V gene.

The rearrangement links TRBV5-1 to TRBJ1-2. There are 16 residues in the CDR3. The germline V gene encodes CDR1 SGHRS and CDR2 YFSETQ. The CDR3 here is CASSLAADSGNYGYTF. Drawing the rest from reference TRBV5-1 and TRBJ1-2, the complete variable domain is KAGVTQTPRYLIKTRGQQVTLSCSPISGHRSVSWYQQTPGQGLQFLFEYFSETQRNKGNFPGRFSGRQFSNSRSEMNVSTLELGDSALYLCASSLAADSGNYGYTFGSGTRLTVV.

V is TRBV28 and J is TRBJ2-2; TCRdb indicates TRBD1, and absent DNA this call remains unverified. Germline loops: CDR1 MDHEN, CDR2 SYDVKM. The CDR3 spans 14 residues. CDR3 residues: CASIRGMNTGELFF. Drawing the rest from reference TRBV28 and TRBJ2-2, the complete variable domain is DVKVTQSSRYLVKRTGEKVFLECVQDMDHENMFWYRQDPGLGLRLIYFSYDVKMKEKGDIPEGYSVSREKKERFSLILESASTNQTSMYLCASIRGMNTGELFFGEGSRLTVL.

The chain uses TRBV12-3 or TRBV12-4 and TRBJ1-2; TCRdb designates TRBD1, a call that cannot be tested without DNA. The CDR3 is made up of 13 amino acids. CDR3 sequence reads: CASDGGGRRGYTF.

The chain employs TRBV5-5 and TRBJ2-3. Germline V gene lookup returns CDR1 SGHKS and CDR2 YYEKEE (reference sequence). The CDR3 is made up of 15 amino acids. CDR3 protein: CASSLGGIGTDTQYF.

The V call is TRBV24-1, the J call TRBJ2-5. The CDR3 covers 12 residues. Germline V gene lookup returns CDR1 KGHDR and CDR2 SFDVKD. The CDR3 spells CATSDKTETQYF.

The chain uses TRBV18 and TRBJ1-6; TCRdb outputs TRBD1, but without DNA this stays unchecked. The CDR3 runs 17 residues. CDR1 and CDR2 from the germline V gene are KGHSH and LQKENI. The CDR3 spells CASSLLDREGSNSPLHF.

The CDR3 here is CASSPLKRDWETQYF. The chain links TRBV7-6 to TRBJ2-5; absent DNA, TCRdb's TRBD2 call cannot be checked. This CDR3 spans 15 amino acids. The germline V gene encodes CDR1 SGHVS and CDR2 FNYEAQ.

This sequence joins TRBV25-1 and TRBJ2-3; TCRdb designates TRBD1, a call that cannot be tested without DNA. Germline V lookup: CDR1 MGHDK, CDR2 SYGVNS. The CDR3 totals 15 residues. CDR3 sequence reads: CASSDPKGVPDTQYF.